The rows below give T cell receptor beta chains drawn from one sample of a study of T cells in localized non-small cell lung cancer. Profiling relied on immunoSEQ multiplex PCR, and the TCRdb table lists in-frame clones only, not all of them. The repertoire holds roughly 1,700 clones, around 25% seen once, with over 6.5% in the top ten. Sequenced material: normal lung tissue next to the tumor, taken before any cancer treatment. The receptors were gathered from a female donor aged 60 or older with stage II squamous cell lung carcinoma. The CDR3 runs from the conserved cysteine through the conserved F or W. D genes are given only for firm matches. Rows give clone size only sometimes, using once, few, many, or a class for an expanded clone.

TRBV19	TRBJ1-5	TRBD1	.	TGTGCCAGTAGTGCAACAGGGGGGGCCAAGCCCCAGCATTTT	CASSATGGAKPQHF
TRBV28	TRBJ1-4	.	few	TGTGCCAGCAGTTGGGTCCTAGCAACTAATGAAAAACTGTTTTTT	CASSWVLATNEKLFF
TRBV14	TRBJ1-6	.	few	TGTGCCAGCAGCCTAAGTTCCGGGTGGTATAATTCACCCCTCCACTTT	CASSLSSGWYNSPLHF
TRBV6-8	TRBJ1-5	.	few	TGTGCCAGCAGTGCCCAACAGGGTCAGCCCCAGCATTTT	CASSAQQGQPQHF
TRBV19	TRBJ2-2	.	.	TGTGCCAGTAGCGATTCTAACAGACCCGGGGAGCTGTTTTTT	CASSDSNRPGELFF
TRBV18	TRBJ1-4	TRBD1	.	TGTGCCAGCTCACCGGGACAGGGGATCGGGAATGAAAAACTGTTTTTT	CASSPGQGIGNEKLFF
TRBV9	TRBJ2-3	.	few	TGTGCCAGCAGTTTCGGCAGGGTGTTCACAGATACGCAGTATTTT	CASSFGRVFTDTQYF
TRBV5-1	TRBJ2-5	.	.	TGCGCCAGCAGCTTGGCTAGCGCCAAAGAGACCCAGTACTTC	CASSLASAKETQYF
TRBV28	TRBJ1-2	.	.	TGTGCCAGCACCCCTTTGGGGCAGGGAACTAACTATGGCTACACCTTC	CASTPLGQGTNYGYTF
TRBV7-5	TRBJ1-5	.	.	TGTGCCAGCAGCTTGGCAGGGGGCAATCAGCCCCAGCATTTT	CASSLAGGNQPQHF
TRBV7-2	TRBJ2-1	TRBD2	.	TGTGCCAGCAGCCCCCGAAGCGGGGGAGCGGGGGGTGTGAATGAGCAGTTCTTC	CASSPRSGGAGGVNEQFF
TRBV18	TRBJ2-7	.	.	TGTGCCAGCTCACCACAAGGGGCAGGAACTACCTACGAGCAGTACTTC	CASSPQGAGTTYEQYF
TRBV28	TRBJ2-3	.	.	TGTGCCAGCACCTTGGGGCTCCTCACAGATACGCAGTATTTT	CASTLGLLTDTQYF
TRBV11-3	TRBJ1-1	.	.	TGTGCCAGCAGCCCCAGGGAGGGGAACACTGAAGCTTTCTTT	CASSPREGNTEAFF
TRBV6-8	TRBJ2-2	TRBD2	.	TGTGCCAGCAGTTACTCACCGGGACTAGCGGGCCGTAACGCGAACACCGGGGAGCTGTTTTTT	CASSYSPGLAGRNANTGELFF
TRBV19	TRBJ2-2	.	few	TGTGCCAGTAGTATTGGGGGGACTCTACGAGGAGGGGAGCTGTTTTTT	CASSIGGTLRGGELFF
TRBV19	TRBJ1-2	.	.	TGTGCCAGTAGTCCCTCGGATGCGGGAGTTTATGGCTACACCTTC	CASSPSDAGVYGYTF
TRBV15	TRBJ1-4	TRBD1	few	TGTGCCACCAGCCAGGGGGCAGGAGGGGAAAAACTGTTTTTT	CATSQGAGGEKLFF
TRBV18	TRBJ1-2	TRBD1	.	TGTGCCAGCTCACCGAACGGACAGGGGATATATGGCTACACCTTC	CASSPNGQGIYGYTF
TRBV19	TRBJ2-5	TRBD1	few	TGTGCCAGTAGTATCGGGCAGGGGGCTGAGACCCAGTACTTC	CASSIGQGAETQYF
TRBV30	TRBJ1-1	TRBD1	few	TGTGCCTGGACCCGAGGGGGCAGCACTGAAGCTTTCTTT	CAWTRGGSTEAFF
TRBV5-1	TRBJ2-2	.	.	TGCGCCAGCAGCTTTGGGGGACTCAACTTGAACACCGGGGAGCTGTTTTTT	CASSFGGLNLNTGELFF
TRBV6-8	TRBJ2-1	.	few	TGTGCCAGCAGTTACTCGGGCGCGGCTACGCATGAGCAGTTCTTC	CASSYSGAATHEQFF
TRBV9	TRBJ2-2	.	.	TGTGCCAGCAACCCGAACACCGGGGAGCTGTTTTTT	CASNPNTGELFF
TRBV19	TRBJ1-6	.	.	TGTGCCAGTAGTATCCTCCCGGGCCCCGATAATTCACCCCTCCACTTT	CASSILPGPDNSPLHF
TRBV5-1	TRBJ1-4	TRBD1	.	TGCGCCAGCAGCTCGACGTCCGGACAGGGGAATGAAAAACTGTTTTTT	CASSSTSGQGNEKLFF
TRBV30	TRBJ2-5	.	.	TGTGCCTGGAGTACAAGGAAGAGGGAGACCCAGTACTTC	CAWSTRKRETQYF
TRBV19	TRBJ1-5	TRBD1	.	TGTGCCAGTAGTAGGGAGACAGGGTTGTATCTGCCCCAGCATTTT	CASSRETGLYLPQHF
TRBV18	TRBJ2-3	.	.	TGTGCCAGCTCCCAGGCCCCCCCAGATACGCAGTATTTT	CASSQAPPDTQYF
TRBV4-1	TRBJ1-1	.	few	TGCGCCAGCAGCCGGAGTTTCGCCAAAGACACTGAAGCTTTCTTT	CASSRSFAKDTEAFF
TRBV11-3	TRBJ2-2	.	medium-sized	TGTGCCAGCAGCTTAAGTCGCGGTGCAGGCGGGGAGCTGTTTTTT	CASSLSRGAGGELFF
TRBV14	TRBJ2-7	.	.	TGTGCCAGCAGCCCCGGGATCAGCTTGTCCTACGAGCAGTACTTC	CASSPGISLSYEQYF
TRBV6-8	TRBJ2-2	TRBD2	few	TGTGCCAGCAGTTTAGCGGGTGAGACCGGGGAGCTGTTTTTT	CASSLAGETGELFF
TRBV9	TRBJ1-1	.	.	TGTGTCAGAAGCCGGTCGGGCGCTGAAGCTTTCTTT	CVRSRSGAEAFF
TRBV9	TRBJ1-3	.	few	TGTGCCAGCAGCGCCGACGGAAACACCATATATTTT	CASSADGNTIYF
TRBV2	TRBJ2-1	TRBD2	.	TGTGCCAGCAGGGCGACTAGCGGCAATGAGCAGTTCTTC	CASRATSGNEQFF
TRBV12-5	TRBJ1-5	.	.	TGTGCCAGCACCCCCCAAATTGATCAGCCCCAGCATTTT	CASTPQIDQPQHF
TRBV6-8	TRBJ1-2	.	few	TGTGCCAGCAGTTACACCCCGGGACCGCTGAGCTATGGCTACACCTTC	CASSYTPGPLSYGYTF
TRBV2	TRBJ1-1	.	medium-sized	TGTGCCAGCAGTGACCGCGGGGGGTTGGGAACTGAAGCTTTCTTT	CASSDRGGLGTEAFF
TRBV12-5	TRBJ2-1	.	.	TGTGCTAGTGGTCCCCCCTGGTACAATGAGCAGTTCTTC	CASGPPWYNEQFF
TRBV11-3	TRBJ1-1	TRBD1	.	TGTGCCAGCAGCCCGGGACAGGGAGGTACCACTGAAGCTTTCTTT	CASSPGQGGTTEAFF
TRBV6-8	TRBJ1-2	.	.	TGTGCCAGCGGTCGGCAGGGAGGAGGTTATGGCTACACCTTC	CASGRQGGGYGYTF
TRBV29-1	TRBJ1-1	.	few	TGCAGCGTTGGCCTGACAGGGAACACTGAAGCTTTCTTT	CSVGLTGNTEAFF
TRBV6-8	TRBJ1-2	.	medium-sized	TGTGCCAGCAGTTACTCGTGGCGGGATGGCTACACCTTC	CASSYSWRDGYTF
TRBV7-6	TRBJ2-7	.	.	TGTGCCAGCAGCCCCGCCGGGCTACCTACCGAGCAGTACTTC	CASSPAGLPTEQYF
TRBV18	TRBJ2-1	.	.	TGTGCCAGCTCACCGCGAGGTTCCTACAATGAGCAGTTCTTC	CASSPRGSYNEQFF
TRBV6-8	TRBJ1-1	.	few	TGTGCCAGCAGCTATTCAGAGGGGTACACTGAAGCTTTCTTT	CASSYSEGYTEAFF
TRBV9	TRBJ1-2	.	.	TGTGCCAGCAGCCTAAGTAACTATGGCTACACCTTC	CASSLSNYGYTF